This entry concerns a single T cell receptor beta chain. The antigen is unknown. The record originates from a study of T-cell memory formation after mild COVID-19. Across the whole study: TCR clustering was largely donor specific.

Findings and limits, study-wide: Clones shrinking from day 15 to 85 showed even CD4/CD8 mixes; later expanders tilted CD4+. Several responding clones turned up in pre-infection memory, indicating that cross-reactive memory may have taken part.

TCRdb processed the 5' RACE reads anew with MiXCR; each CDR3 protein has one entry. The sample lists 550,000 to 700,000 distinct CDR3 sequences; approximately 19% were seen once. This sequence originates from an adult woman who had mild COVID-19 (a few samples of this study predate the infection). Cell type and time point are not known. Source material: PBMCs or a T cell subset sorted from them (not recorded which).

The DNA for the CDR3 is TGTGCCAGCAGTTTAAACAGCGCGATTCGGCAAGGCTACACCTTC. Residues: CASSLNSAIRQGYTF. The rearrangement joins TRBV27 to TRBJ1-2; D is unclear. Germline V gene lookup returns CDR1 MNHEY and CDR2 SMNVEV (reference sequence). The CDR3 has 15 residues. Trimming shortened V by 2 bases and J by 8 bases, and 18 bases separated the two germline ends.